This is a list of T cell receptor beta chains from one sample in a study of cytomegalovirus exposure and HLA in healthy donors. Sequenced by immunoSEQ multiplex PCR; TCRdb stores in-frame clones only, minus some. The top ten clones hold 9.6% of a sample with more than 85,000 clones, around 77% of them seen once. The sequencing sample was made of PBMCs. These receptors were obtained from a male donor in good health and CMV-seropositive. Both conserved end residues are trimmed from each CDR3.

v_gene: TRBV7-6
CDR3aa: ASTPRAGVGETQY

v_gene: TRBV4-1
CDR3aa: ASSQREQGASYEQY

v_gene: TRBV7-2
CDR3aa: ASSIQSGSRDIQY

v_gene: TRBV19
CDR3aa: ATKGTSDYEQY

v_gene: TRBV2
CDR3aa: ASRERRSTDTQY

v_gene: TRBV5-5
CDR3aa: ASSWGLAGTDTQY

v_gene: TRBV7-6
CDR3aa: ASSLGLAGAYEQY

v_gene: TRBV5-1
CDR3aa: ASSPKAGSTTDTQY

v_gene: TRBV7-6
CDR3aa: ASSTSTGTLGLF

v_gene: TRBV6-5
CDR3aa: ASLDRVTDTQY